This TCR beta chain is from a study of cytomegalovirus exposure and HLA in healthy donors (dated 2017 in TCRdb). Background on the whole study: According to an earlier analysis of several hundred of the donors, some 180 million T cells yielded over 90 million unique TCR beta sequences and about 300 Gb of sequence data. An early release that covered roughly 600 HLA-typed donors contained 300 to 350 gigabases of sequencing data and about 93 million unique TCR sequences. Of the approximately 400 genotyped donors, about 80% fell in the genetic ancestry cluster associated with self-reported Caucasian donors. The study was designed to test whether signatures of past pathogen exposure could be identified by cataloging public T cell receptors. The study profiled the T cell repertoires of about 640 subjects by immunosequencing and related them to cytomegalovirus serostatus. Along with the approximately 650-subject first cohort, a separate validation cohort of some 130 different subjects was used. To predict cytomegalovirus infection status, the study combined high-throughput TCR immunosequencing, statistical association of individual TCRs with disease status, and machine learning. A later analysis re-analyzed previously published TCR beta repertoires from about 730 donors and added high-resolution HLA genotyping to study TCR occurrence patterns. Rather than using new phenotypic data, the later analysis identified candidate immune exposures from TCR beta sequences and from how often those sequences occurred across donors. To decide whether each TCR beta V gene segment behaved as functional or pseudogenic, an earlier analysis of approximately 600 of the donors relied on high-throughput TCR beta sequencing. Donor age, sex, ethnicity and CMV serostatus were compiled alongside the repertoire data. A later genetic analysis took genome-wide SNP genotypes for about 55% of the roughly 670 donors and used that subset as a discovery cohort. All discovery cohort repertoires had been generated on a single sequencing platform. Class I and class II HLA loci were covered by the typing at four-digit resolution. Typing coverage varied by locus: roughly 620-640 donors for A, B, C, DRB1 and DQB1; roughly 520 for DQA1; around 610 for DPA1; some 470 for DPB1. About 5 DR-DQ haplotypes were handled as single units for association and clustering, since linkage in the cohort was strong. Among 398 genotyped donors of the cohort, an average of around 240,000 unique TCR beta nucleotide sequences were sequenced per donor, roughly a sixth of them non-productive. Summary of the overall study and its limitations: A later genetic analysis associated a missense DCLRE1C variant with V-gene and J-gene trimming of TCR beta chains, and an independent cohort replicated the association. A later analysis found that most CMV-associated TCR beta chains appeared HLA-restricted, with HLA associations seemingly driven largely by CMV exposure. In a later analysis, the rate of TCR association differed among HLA loci, with DRB1 alleles having the most associated TCRs and HLA-C alleles having the fewest. In vitro tests confirmed that three of the cytomegalovirus-associated TCR beta chains recognize cytomegalovirus antigens. The study listed approximately 160 TCR beta chains as associated with cytomegalovirus. An earlier analysis of several hundred of the donors showed that most TCR beta V segments appeared in productive rearrangements either about 90% or about 30% of the time, which broadly matched IMGT annotations. While some public TCRs were present in many individuals, most TCR sequences turned up only very rarely across donors. According to a later genetic analysis, donors in an Asian-associated ancestry cluster had fewer N-insertions in productive TCRs than the approximately 610-donor mean. In this cohort, only TCR beta chains were sequenced, and detectable features were limited by the absence of alpha or paired-chain data. A cluster of highly shared sequence variants was judged likely to be a technical artifact of the sequencing pipeline. Because HLA typing was unavailable for some donors at each locus, only the typed subset was used in association tests. In a later analysis, 16,951 TCR beta sequences were associated with specific HLA alleles at a false discovery rate of 0.05. The classifier was reported to diagnose cytomegalovirus status with high specificity and sensitivity in both the original cohort and the validation cohort. In a later analysis, HLA-associated TCR beta chains were found to be more clonally expanded and to have lower generation probabilities than equally common non-associated chains. Correlated functional status among segregating V segments might reflect linkage disequilibrium, but an unknown experimental factor could not be ruled out. In a later analysis, several top co-occurrence clusters were reported to appear linked to parvovirus B19, influenza, CMV and Epstein-Barr virus. The earlier analysis of 587 of the donors excluded 15 to 20 rarely observed V segments, including chromosome 9 orphons, because counts were too low. When HLA alleles, especially DR and DQ, strongly co-occurred, attributing TCR associations to individual alleles was difficult. The authors suggested that the approach could potentially be extended to other disease states and immunological phenotypes. Roughly uniform sequencing depth across donors was assumed in presence/absence analyses, although this assumption may not hold. The only immune exposure information available for the cohort was CMV serostatus. A further reported finding was that TCR beta sequences accurately predicted the HLA-A and HLA-B alleles for most subjects in the first cohort.

In regard to this clone: What this receptor recognizes is not known. There are no base qualities to consult, and no much larger clone falls within one base.

Library preparation used the immunoSEQ multiplex PCR assay. For the multiplex PCR, a mixture combining 60 forward primers for TCR Vbeta segments and 13 reverse primers for TCR Jbeta segments was used. The CDR3 region of rearranged TCR beta genes was amplified from genomic DNA with a multiplex PCR assay. The amplified TCR beta libraries were sequenced on the Illumina HiSeq System as 87-base-pair reads. In the paper's pipeline: A later analysis counted about 82 million unique TCR beta chains across the 666 repertoires, and some 12 million of these chains were shared by at least two donors. To remove PCR and sequencing errors, raw reads were error-corrected and collapsed into unique sequences using a nearest-neighbor algorithm that merged closely related sequences. V, D and J gene segments were assigned by aligning CDR3 sequences to IMGT reference sequences. Each retained sequence needed at least a six-nucleotide match to both a V gene segment and a J gene segment. A rearrangement was called productive if the CDR3 had no stop codons and remained in frame with V and J, and every other rearrangement was called non-productive. CDR3 was defined by IMGT convention, running from the second conserved V-encoded cysteine to the conserved J-encoded phenylalanine. Sequences without an unambiguous match to a single V gene segment were excluded from the earlier analysis of 500 to 700 of the donors. In an earlier analysis of 500 to 750 of the donors, V segments were called functional above 56.7% productive rearrangements and were called segregating when the between-donor standard deviation exceeded 5%. To diagnose cytomegalovirus status from the catalog of TCR beta chain sequences, a statistical classification framework was built. In a later analysis, V and J genes were assigned by comparing TCR nucleotide sequences against IMGT/GENE-DB human TR gene sequences. A later analysis assigned CDR3 sequences and most-parsimonious VDJ recombination scenarios with the TCRdist pipeline. A later analysis defined each TCR beta chain by its CDR3 amino acid sequence plus V-gene family, and excluded reads lacking a unique V-gene family. As a way to deal with suspected cross-contamination and a sequencing artifact, a later analysis dropped 500 to 700 nucleotide sequences that were highly shared and had low generation probability. For each public chain, a later analysis derived a clonal expansion index from normalized ranks of inferred template counts within each repertoire. In a later analysis, generation probabilities were computed with a VDJ recombination model fitted to out-of-frame rearrangements, and the resulting probabilities were checked against IGoR. In a later analysis, hypergeometric tests were used to score TCR-TCR, TCR-HLA and TCR-CMV co-occurrence, with a repertoire-size bias correction applied to TCR pairs. A later analysis estimated false discovery rates by permuting HLA or CMV assignments 20 times. In a later analysis, co-occurring TCRs were grouped using DBSCAN, and TCRdist sequence similarity was added for clustering within HLA-allele-positive subsets. Repertoires with fewer than 30,000 or more than 120,000 public chains, plus five repertoires with anomalous nucleotide sharing, were excluded from co-occurrence clustering. TCRdb mirrors the immuneACCESS table, restricted to in-frame sequences. Some clones are absent from its copies; in checked studies, under half trace to an unresolved V gene, and the reason for the others is unknown. The V and J calls and clone size come from that table; D and trimming were worked out from the DNA. The sample table holds 150,000 to 200,000 clones, of which around four fifths were seen once. The ten largest clones take up about 9.1% of the sample.

The cohort comprised around 700 healthy bone marrow donors. All cohort members were sampled while nominally healthy, although unrecorded immune exposures were likely present. The donor tested CMV seropositive and was one of the 289 seropositive cohort members. Every donor gave a peripheral blood sample, and the peripheral blood mononuclear cells from that sample were used for TCR beta sequencing. Genomic DNA was extracted from the blood cell samples with the Qiagen DNeasy Blood Extraction Kit. The specimen sequenced was PBMCs. The sequence derives from a man between 18 and 35 years old in good health and CMV-seropositive.

At the DNA level, the sequence is TGTGCCAGCAGTTACCAGAGCACAGGAGCTGGAAACACCATATATTTT. This codes for CASSYQSTGAGNTIYF. The V and J segments used are TRBV6-6 and TRBJ1-3, with TRBD1 as a weak D call on 5 bases. The CDR3 covers 16 residues, taking in both the cysteine and the phenylalanine. The CDR3 DNA has 48 bases and is translated from base 1. Deletion took 2 bases off V and 2 bases off J, with a span of 13 bases between the germline ends. Looking up the germline V gene (reference sequence) yields CDR1 MNHNY and CDR2 SVGAGI.